This TCR beta chain was obtained from a study of blood T cells in healthy people across ages. Broader study findings: Getting older went along with TCR beta diversity per million T cells dropping roughly linearly.

It was with a sample-barcoded 5' primer and a J-beta primer mix that a second PCR of roughly 7 to 12 cycles was run. All cDNA molecules were each tagged by a template-switch adaptor with 12 random nucleotides. From each sample, at least 2.5 million paired-end reads containing CDR3 were obtained. Via MiXCR, TCRdb re-called the 5' RACE reads, giving one row per CDR3 protein. The table records 980,000 or so distinct CDR3 sequences, 48% of them present only once. This clonotype was seen more than once but under ten times. Its matching antigen is unknown. The CDR3 is made up of 12 amino acids. Trimming removed 4 bases from V and 4 bases from J, with 11 bases in between. Germline V lookup: CDR1 SQVTM, CDR2 ANQGSEA.

The V call is TRBV29-1, the J call TRBJ2-7; D is ambiguous. The receptor was isolated from a man aged 30 to 39 in good health. The sample was blood. This chain's CDR3 is CSVGPLWYEQYF. Here the CDR3 DNA reads TGCAGCGTTGGACCACTCTGGTACGAGCAGTACTTC.